These 18 T cell receptor beta chains originate from one sample sequenced in a study of long-term antiretroviral therapy in people with HIV. Investigators performed immunoSEQ version v3.0 at survey level. Profiling relied on immunoSEQ multiplex PCR, and the TCRdb table lists in-frame clones only, not all of them. The sample yields some 29,000 clones, roughly 98% seen once. This sample comprised unsorted PBMCs, obtained 7.6 years after starting antiretroviral therapy. These receptors were collected from a man aged 25 to 45 with HIV.

The V and J genes are TRBV7-3 and TRBJ2-1; TRBD2 is a possible D gene (5 bases). Germline V gives CDR1 SGHTA, CDR2 FQGTGA. V gave up 1 base and J gave up 8 bases, with 12 bases separating them. CDR3 length equals 14 residues. The CDR3 region is CASSLSGPGDEQFF. For the CDR3, the DNA is TGTGCCAGCAGCTTAAGCGGGCCTGGGGATGAGCAGTTCTTC.

This clone has just a few counts. The CDR3 DNA sequence: TGCAGTGCTAGATTGGGCGGGGAGCAGTTCTTC. Protein product: CSARLGGEQFF. The V call is TRBV20-1, the J call TRBJ2-1, with D possibly being TRBD2 (5 bases). V was shortened by 2 bases and J by 10 bases, with 9 bases between the two germline ends. The germline V gene has CDR1 DFQATT and CDR2 SNEGSKA (reference sequence). This CDR3 comprises 11 residues.

In this sample, this clone turned up once. The rearrangement links TRBV6-5 to TRBJ1-6; D is perhaps TRBD1 (5 bases). The length of the CDR3 is 12 residues. The V gene lost 5 bases and the J gene lost 7 bases, with 6 bases spanning the gap. From germline, CDR1 is MNHEY and CDR2 SVGAGI. The CDR3 reads CASSGGNSPLHF. The DNA of the CDR3 is TGTGCCAGCAGTGGGGGGAATTCACCCCTCCACTTT.

The chain joins TRBV5-6 to TRBJ2-7; 7 bases map to TRBD1. There are 14 residues in the CDR3. Losses at the gene ends were 1 base for V and 2 bases for J; bases not matched to a gene: 3. Germline assignment: CDR1 SGHDT and CDR2 YYEEEE. The CDR3, as DNA: TGTGCCAGCAGCTTGACAGGGGTCCCCTACGAGCAGTACTTC. This encodes CASSLTGVPYEQYF.

The chain joins TRBV25-1 to TRBJ2-5; 7 bases map to TRBD2. The CDR3 runs to 14 residues. CDR1 MGHDK and CDR2 SYGVNS come from the germline V gene. Trimming removed 4 bases from V and 3 bases from J; junction bases left unmatched: 5. CDR3 in amino acids: CASSAGGVKETQYF. DNA of the CDR3: TGTGCCAGCAGTGCGGGGGGAGTGAAAGAGACCCAGTACTTC.

CDR3 sequence (DNA): TGTGCCAGCAGCCCCTCCCGGCGCCAAGGAGACTATGGCTACACCTTC. Protein sequence: CASSPSRRQGDYGYTF. The V gene is TRBV7-8, the J gene TRBJ1-2; no reliable D call. V lost 5 bases to trimming and J lost 3 bases, with 19 bases between them. The CDR3 spans 16 residues. Germline CDR1 reads SGHVS; CDR2 reads FQNEAQ.

The chain's CDR3 is CAISEEGARVAGYTF. The CDR3 nucleotides are TGTGCCATCAGTGAAGAGGGGGCGCGGGTAGCTGGCTACACCTTC. The chain has TRBV10-3 and TRBJ1-2; 7 positions agree with TRBD1. V was clipped by 3 bases and J by 7 bases; unmatched bases: 11. The germline V gene has CDR1 ENHRY and CDR2 SYGVKD. The CDR3 consists of 15 residues.

V is TRBV7-2 and J is TRBJ2-1; TRBD2 agrees at 9 bases. The V gene's germline CDR1 is SGHTA and CDR2 FQGNSA. CDR3 size: 16 residues. The trim removed 2 bases at V and 3 bases at J, leaving 5 bases unmatched. The CDR3 sequence is CASSLRAGGSYNEQFF. CDR3 coding DNA: TGTGCCAGCAGCTTACGGGCGGGAGGGAGCTACAATGAGCAGTTCTTC.

This chain links TRBV7-9 with TRBJ2-2, with D hard to call. CDR3 size: 14 residues. Germline lookup yields CDR1 SEHNR and CDR2 FQNEAQ (reference sequence). V gave up 10 bases and J gave up 5 bases, with 17 bases separating them. The CDR3 nucleotides are TGTGCCACCTCCAGGAGACCAATAACCGGGGAGCTGTTTTTT. This encodes CATSRRPITGELFF.

The gene calls are TRBV4-3 and TRBJ2-7; D ambiguous. V lost 1 base and J lost 2, with 9 bases in between. Germline CDR1 reads LGHNA; CDR2 reads YSLEER. The CDR3 has 14 residues. The CDR3 sequence is CASSQGVGAYEQYF. Written as DNA, the CDR3 is TGCGCCAGCAGCCAAGGGGTCGGAGCCTACGAGCAGTACTTC.

This clone was recorded once. The chain has TRBV5-1 and TRBJ1-1; TRBD1 is a possible D gene (5 bases). CDR1 SGHRS and CDR2 YFSETQ come from the germline V gene. Trimming removed 4 bases at V and 1 base at J, with 14 bases between. The CDR3 is 15 amino acids. Written as DNA, the CDR3 is TGCGCCAGCAGCCGAAGCCCAGGGACGAACACTGAAGCTTTCTTT. It codes for CASSRSPGTNTEAFF.

The chain recombines TRBV19 with TRBJ2-7; D gene unclear. The germline V and J ends were trimmed by 5 bases and 6 bases, with 14 bases remaining between them. The CDR3 has 13 amino acids. The germline CDR1 and CDR2 sequences are LNHDA and SQIVND (reference sequence). The CDR3 DNA sequence: TGTGCCAGTAGTCCACCCTACTCGGGCGAGCAGTACTTC. Amino acids: CASSPPYSGEQYF.

V gene TRBV7-9 combines with J gene TRBJ2-7; the D is unclear. Germline V gene sequence: CDR1 SEHNR, CDR2 FQNEAQ (reference sequence). The CDR3 is 10 amino acids. Trimming removed 5 bases from V and 7 bases from J, with 6 bases in between. CDR3 DNA: TGTGCCAGCAGCCCGAGGGAGCAGTACTTC. It encodes CASSPREQYF.

CDR3: CASSQAPGQGLPRSNQPQHF. The DNA for the CDR3 is TGCGCCAGCAGCCAAGCTCCGGGACAGGGACTTCCGAGGAGCAATCAGCCCCAGCATTTT. The rearrangement uses TRBV4-3 and TRBJ1-5; TRBD1 agrees at 9 bases. The ends lost 1 base at V and 1 base at J; junction bases unmatched: 14. The CDR3 sequence is 20 residues long. CDR1 is LGHNA, CDR2 YSLEER, per germline.

This chain connects TRBV5-4 to TRBJ2-3; no clear D. V was clipped by 1 base and J by 2 bases, with 5 bases between them. In germline, CDR1 is SGHNT, CDR2 YYREEE (reference sequence). The CDR3 contains 13 residues. The CDR3 is CASSLQVTDTQYF. The CDR3 DNA reads as TGTGCCAGCAGCTTGCAGGTCACAGATACGCAGTATTTT.

The chain uses TRBV19 and TRBJ2-4, with D unresolved. The CDR3 is 12 residues long. Trimming left V 3 bases short and J 7 bases short, with 7 bases between. Germline CDR1 and CDR2: LNHDA and SQIVND (reference sequence). Here the CDR3 reads CASSIGVNIQYF. DNA for the CDR3: TGTGCCAGTAGTATCGGTGTGAACATTCAGTACTTC.

CDR3 coding DNA: TGTGCCACTAGGACAGGGGCACCCAATTCACCCCTCCACTTT. It encodes CATRTGAPNSPLHF. This chain connects TRBV6-1 to TRBJ1-6; 9 bases map to TRBD1. Germline assignment: CDR1 MNHNS and CDR2 SASEGT. V trimming: 10 bases; J trimming: 7 bases; junction bases outside the gene matches: 8. The CDR3 spans 14 residues.

This CDR3 reads CASSLDRAFYEQYF. The CDR3 nucleotides read TGCGCCAGCAGCTTGGACAGGGCCTTCTACGAGCAGTACTTC. V usage is TRBV5-1 and J usage is TRBJ2-7; D possibly corresponds to TRBD1 (6 bases). Trimming took off 0 bases at V and 3 bases at J, with 10 bases between the two ends. Per the germline V gene, CDR1 is SGHRS and CDR2 is YFSETQ. CDR3 size: 14 residues. Supplemented by reference TRBV5-1 and TRBJ2-7, the full variable domain reads KAGVTQTPRYLIKTRGQQVTLSCSPISGHRSVSWYQQTPGQGLQFLFEYFSETQRNKGNFPGRFSGRQFSNSRSEMNVSTLELGDSALYLCASSLDRAFYEQYFGPGTRLTVT.